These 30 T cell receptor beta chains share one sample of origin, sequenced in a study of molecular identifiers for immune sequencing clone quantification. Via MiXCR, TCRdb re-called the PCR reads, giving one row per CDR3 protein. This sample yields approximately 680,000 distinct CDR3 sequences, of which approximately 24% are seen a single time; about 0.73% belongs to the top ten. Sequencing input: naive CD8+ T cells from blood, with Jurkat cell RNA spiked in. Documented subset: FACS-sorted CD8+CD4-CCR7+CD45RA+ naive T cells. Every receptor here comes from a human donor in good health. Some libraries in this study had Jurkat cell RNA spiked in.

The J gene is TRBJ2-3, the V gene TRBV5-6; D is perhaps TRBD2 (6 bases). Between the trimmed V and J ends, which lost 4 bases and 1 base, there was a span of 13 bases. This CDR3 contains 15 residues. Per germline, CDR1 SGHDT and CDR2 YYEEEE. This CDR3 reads CASSRGSFGTDTQYF. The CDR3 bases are TGTGCCAGCAGCCGGGGGAGTTTCGGCACAGATACGCAGTATTTT.

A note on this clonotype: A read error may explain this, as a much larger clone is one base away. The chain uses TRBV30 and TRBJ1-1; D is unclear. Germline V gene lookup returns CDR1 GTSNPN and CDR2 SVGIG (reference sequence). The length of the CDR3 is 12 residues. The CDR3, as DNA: TGTGCCTGGAGTGTGGTAGGAACTGAAGCTCTCTTT. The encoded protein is CAWSVVGTEALF.

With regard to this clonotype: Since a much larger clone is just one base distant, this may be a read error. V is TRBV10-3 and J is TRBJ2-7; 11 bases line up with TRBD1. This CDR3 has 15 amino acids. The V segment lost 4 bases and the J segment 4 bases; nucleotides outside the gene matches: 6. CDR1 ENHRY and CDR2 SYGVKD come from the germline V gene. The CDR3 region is CAISVGTGGGYEQYF. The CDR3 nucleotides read TGTGCCATCAGTGTCGGGACAGGGGGAGGGTACGAGCAGTACTTC.

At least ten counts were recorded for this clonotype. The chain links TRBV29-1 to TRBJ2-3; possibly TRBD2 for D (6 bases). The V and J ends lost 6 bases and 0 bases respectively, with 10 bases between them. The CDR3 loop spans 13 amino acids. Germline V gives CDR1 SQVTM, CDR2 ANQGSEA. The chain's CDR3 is CSVTGGSTDTQYF. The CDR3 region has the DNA TGCAGCGTCACCGGGGGTAGCACAGATACGCAGTATTTT.

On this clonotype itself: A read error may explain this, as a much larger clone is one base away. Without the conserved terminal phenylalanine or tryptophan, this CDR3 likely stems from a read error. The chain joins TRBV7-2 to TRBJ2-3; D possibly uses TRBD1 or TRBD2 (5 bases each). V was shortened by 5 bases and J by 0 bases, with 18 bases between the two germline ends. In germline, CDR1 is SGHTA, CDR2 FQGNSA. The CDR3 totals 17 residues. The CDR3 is CASSDDRGHYSTDTQYS. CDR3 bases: TGTGCCAGCAGCGACGACCGGGGCCACTATAGCACAGATACGCAGTATTCT.

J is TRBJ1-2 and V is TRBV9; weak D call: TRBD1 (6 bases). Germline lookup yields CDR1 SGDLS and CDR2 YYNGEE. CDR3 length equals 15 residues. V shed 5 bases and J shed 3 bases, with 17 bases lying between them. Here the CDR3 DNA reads TGTGCCAGCAGTTCGACAGGTTACCACTACTATGGCTACACCTTC. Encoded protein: CASSSTGYHYYGYTF.

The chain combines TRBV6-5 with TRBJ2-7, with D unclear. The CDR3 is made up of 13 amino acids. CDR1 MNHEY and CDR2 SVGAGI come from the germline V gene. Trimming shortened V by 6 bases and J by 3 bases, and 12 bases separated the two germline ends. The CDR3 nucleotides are TGTGCCAGCAGGGAAAATTGGAACTACGAGCAGTACTTC. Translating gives CASRENWNYEQYF.

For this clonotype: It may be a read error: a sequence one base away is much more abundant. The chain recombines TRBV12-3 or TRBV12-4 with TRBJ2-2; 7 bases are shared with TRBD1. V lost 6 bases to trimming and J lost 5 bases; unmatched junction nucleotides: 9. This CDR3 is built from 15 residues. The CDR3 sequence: CASRAGTAKTGELFF. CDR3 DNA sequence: TGTGCCAGCAGAGCCGGGACAGCAAAAACCGGGGAGCTGTTTTTT.

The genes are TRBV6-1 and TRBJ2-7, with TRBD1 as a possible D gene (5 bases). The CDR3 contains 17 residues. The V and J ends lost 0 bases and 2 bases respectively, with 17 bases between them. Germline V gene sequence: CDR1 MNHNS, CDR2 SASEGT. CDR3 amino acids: CASSEAVNTKGTYEQYF. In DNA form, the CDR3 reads TGTGCCAGCAGTGAAGCGGTCAACACAAAGGGGACCTACGAGCAGTACTTC.

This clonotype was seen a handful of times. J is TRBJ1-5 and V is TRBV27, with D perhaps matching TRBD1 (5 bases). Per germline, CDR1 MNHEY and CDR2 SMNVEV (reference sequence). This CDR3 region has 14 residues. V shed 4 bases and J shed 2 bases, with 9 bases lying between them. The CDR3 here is CASSSGLGNQPQHF. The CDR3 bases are TGTGCCAGCAGTTCAGGGTTGGGCAATCAGCCCCAGCATTTT.

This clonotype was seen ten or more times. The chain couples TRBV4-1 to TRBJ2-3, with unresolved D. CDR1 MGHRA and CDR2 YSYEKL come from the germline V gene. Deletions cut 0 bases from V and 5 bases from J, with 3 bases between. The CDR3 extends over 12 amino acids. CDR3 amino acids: CASSQEEDTQYF. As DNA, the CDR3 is TGCGCCAGCAGCCAAGAGGAAGATACGCAGTATTTT.

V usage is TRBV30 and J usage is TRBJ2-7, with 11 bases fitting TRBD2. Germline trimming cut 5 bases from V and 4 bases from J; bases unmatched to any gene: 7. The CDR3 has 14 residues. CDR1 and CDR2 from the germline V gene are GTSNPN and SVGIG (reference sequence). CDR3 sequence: CAWEGSGRGYEQYF. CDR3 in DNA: TGTGCCTGGGAGGGTAGCGGGAGGGGATACGAGCAGTACTTC. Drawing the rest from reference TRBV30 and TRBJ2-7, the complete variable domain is SQTIHQWPATLVQPVGSPLSLECTVEGTSNPNLYWYRQAAGRGLQLLFYSVGIGQISSEVPQNLSASRPQDRQFILSSKKLLLSDSGFYLCAWEGSGRGYEQYFGPGTRLTVT.

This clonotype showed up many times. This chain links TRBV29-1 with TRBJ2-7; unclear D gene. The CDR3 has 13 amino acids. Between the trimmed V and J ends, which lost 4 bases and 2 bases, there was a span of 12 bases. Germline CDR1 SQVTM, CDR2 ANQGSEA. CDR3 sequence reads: CSVVPDRTYEQYF. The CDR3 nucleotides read TGCAGCGTTGTCCCGGACCGCACCTACGAGCAGTACTTC.

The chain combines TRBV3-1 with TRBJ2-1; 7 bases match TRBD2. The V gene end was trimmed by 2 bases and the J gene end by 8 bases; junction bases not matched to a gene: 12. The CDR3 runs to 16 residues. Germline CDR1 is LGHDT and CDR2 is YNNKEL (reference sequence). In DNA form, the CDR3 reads TGTGCCAGCAGCCAACCCGGGAGCGGGGCCGGGGATGAGCAGTTCTTC. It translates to CASSQPGSGAGDEQFF.

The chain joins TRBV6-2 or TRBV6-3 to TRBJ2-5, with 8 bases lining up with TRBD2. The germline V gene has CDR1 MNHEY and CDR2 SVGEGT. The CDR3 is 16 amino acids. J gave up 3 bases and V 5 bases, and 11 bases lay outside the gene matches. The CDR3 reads CASSPPDSGDKETQYF. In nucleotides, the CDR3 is TGTGCCAGCAGTCCCCCGGATAGCGGGGATAAAGAGACCCAGTACTTC.

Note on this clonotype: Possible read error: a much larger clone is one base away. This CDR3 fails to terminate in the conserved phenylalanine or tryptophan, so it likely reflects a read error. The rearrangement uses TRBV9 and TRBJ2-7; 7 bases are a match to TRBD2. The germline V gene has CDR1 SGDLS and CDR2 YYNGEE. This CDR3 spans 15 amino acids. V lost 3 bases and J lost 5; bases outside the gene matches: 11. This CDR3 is CASSGTGTIFHEQYY. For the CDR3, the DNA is TGTGCCAGCAGCGGAACCGGGACTATTTTCCACGAGCAGTACTAC.

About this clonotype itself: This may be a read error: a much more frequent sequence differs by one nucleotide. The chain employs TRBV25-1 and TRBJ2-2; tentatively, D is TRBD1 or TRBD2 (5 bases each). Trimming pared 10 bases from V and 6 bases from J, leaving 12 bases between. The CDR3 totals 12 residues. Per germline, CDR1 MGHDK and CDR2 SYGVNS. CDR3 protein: CATIRDPGELFF. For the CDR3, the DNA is TGTGCCACCATCCGGGACCCCGGGGAGCTGTTTTTT.

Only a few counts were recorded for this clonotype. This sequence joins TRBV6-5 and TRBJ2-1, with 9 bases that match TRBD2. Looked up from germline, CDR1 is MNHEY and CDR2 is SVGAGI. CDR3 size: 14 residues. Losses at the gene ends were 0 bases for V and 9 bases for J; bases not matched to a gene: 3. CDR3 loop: CASSYSAGGFEQFF. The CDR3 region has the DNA TGTGCCAGCAGTTACTCCGCGGGAGGGTTTGAGCAGTTCTTC.

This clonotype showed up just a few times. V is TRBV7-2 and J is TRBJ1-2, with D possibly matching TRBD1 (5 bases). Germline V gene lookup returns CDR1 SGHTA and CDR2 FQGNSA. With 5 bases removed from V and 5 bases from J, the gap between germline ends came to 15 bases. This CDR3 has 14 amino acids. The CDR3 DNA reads TGTGCCAGCAGCCGTATAACACAGGATTATGGCTACACCTTC. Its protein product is CASSRITQDYGYTF.

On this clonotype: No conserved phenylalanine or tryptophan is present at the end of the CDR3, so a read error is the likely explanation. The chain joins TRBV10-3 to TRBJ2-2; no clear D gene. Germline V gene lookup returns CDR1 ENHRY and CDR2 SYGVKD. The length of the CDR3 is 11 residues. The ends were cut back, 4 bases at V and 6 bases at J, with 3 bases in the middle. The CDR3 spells CAISGSGELFL. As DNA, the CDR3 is TGTGCCATCAGTGGTTCCGGGGAGCTGTTTCTT.

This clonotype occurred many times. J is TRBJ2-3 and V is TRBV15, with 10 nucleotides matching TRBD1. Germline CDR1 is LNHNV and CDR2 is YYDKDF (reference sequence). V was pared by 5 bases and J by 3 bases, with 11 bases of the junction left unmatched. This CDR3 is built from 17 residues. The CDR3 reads CATSGTPGQGVTDTQYF. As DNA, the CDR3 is TGTGCCACCAGCGGGACTCCCGGACAGGGGGTTACAGATACGCAGTATTTT.

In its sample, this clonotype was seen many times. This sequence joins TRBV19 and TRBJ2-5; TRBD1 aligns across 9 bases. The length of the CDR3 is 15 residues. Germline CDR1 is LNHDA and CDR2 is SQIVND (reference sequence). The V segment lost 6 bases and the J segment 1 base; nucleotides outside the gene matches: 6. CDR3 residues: CASRGDRAPQETQYF. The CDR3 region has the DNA TGTGCCAGTAGGGGGGACAGGGCCCCCCAAGAGACCCAGTACTTC. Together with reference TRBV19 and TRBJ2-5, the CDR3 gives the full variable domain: DGGITQSPKYLFRKEGQNVTLSCEQNLNHDAMYWYRQDPGQGLRLIYYSQIVNDFQKGDIAEGYSVSREKKESFPLTVTSAQKNPTAFYLCASRGDRAPQETQYFGPGTRLLVL.

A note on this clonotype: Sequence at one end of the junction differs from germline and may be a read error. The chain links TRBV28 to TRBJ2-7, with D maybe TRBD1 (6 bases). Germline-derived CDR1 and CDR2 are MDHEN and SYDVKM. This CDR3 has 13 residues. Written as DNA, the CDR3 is TGTGCTAGCAGAACCGGGACATACTATGAACAGTACTTC. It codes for CASRTGTYYEQYF.

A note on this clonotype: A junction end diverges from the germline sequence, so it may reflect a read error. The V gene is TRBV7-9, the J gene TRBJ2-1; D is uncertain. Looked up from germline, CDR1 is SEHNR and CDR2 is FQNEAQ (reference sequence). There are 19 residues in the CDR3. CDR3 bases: TGTGCCAGCAGCACCCCCCGTTTAGGGCGGTCGAGCTCCTACAGTGAGCAGTTCTTC. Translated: CASSTPRLGRSSSYSEQFF.

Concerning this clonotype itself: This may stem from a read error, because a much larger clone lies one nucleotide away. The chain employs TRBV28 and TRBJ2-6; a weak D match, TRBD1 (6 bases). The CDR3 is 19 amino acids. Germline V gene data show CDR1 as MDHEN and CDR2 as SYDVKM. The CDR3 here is CASSNRVTLDRSGGNVLTF. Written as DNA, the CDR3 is TGTGCCAGCAGTAACAGGGTTACTCTTGACAGGTCTGGGGGCAACGTCCTGACTTTC.

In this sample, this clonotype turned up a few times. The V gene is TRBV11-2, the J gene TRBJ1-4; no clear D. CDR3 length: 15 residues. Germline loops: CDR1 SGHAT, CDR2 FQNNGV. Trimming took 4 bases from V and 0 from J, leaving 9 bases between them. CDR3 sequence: CASSSQFATNEKLFF. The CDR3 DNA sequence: TGTGCCAGCAGCTCCCAGTTTGCAACTAATGAAAAACTGTTTTTT.

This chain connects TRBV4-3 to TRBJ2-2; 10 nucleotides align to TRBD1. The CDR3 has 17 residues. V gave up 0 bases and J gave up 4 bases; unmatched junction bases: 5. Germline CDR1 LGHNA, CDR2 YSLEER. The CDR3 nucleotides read TGCGCCAGCAGCCAAGACCCGGACAGGGGGAGCACCGGGGAGCTGTTTTTT. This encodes CASSQDPDRGSTGELFF.

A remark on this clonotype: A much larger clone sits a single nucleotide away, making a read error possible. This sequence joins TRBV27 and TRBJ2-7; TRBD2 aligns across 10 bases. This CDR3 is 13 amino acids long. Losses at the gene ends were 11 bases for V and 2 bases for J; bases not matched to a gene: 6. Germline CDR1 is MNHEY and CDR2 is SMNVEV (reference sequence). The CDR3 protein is CAGNSGRTYEQYF. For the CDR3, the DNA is TGTGCCGGGAATAGCGGGAGGACCTACGAGCAGTACTTC.

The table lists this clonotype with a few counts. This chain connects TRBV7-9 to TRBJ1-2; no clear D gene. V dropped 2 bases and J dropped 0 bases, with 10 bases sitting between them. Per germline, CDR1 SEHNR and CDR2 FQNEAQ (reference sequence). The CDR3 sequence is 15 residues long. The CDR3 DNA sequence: TGTGCCAGCAGCTTAACCCTTTCGGCTAACTATGGCTACACCTTC. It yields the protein CASSLTLSANYGYTF.

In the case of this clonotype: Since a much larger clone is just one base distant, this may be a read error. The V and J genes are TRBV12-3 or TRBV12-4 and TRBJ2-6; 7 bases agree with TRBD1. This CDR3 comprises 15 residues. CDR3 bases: TGTGCCAGCAGGCTTGACAGGGCCGGGGCCAACGACCTGACTTTC. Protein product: CASRLDRAGANDLTF.